This TCR beta chain appears in the sequencing data of a study of blood T cells in healthy people across ages. Concerning this clonotype itself: Its specificity is not known.

Next came a second PCR, run for about 7 to 11 cycles, which used a sample-barcoded 5' primer along with a J-beta primer mix. TCRdb analysed the 5' RACE reads with MiXCR anew, one entry per CDR3 protein. Of some 800,000 distinct CDR3 sequences listed, under 45% are singletons. With 9 bases removed from V and 4 bases from J, the gap between germline ends came to 13 bases. Per the germline V gene, CDR1 is ENHRY and CDR2 is SYGVKD. The CDR3 loop spans 13 amino acids. At least 5.5 micrograms of total RNA were extracted per sample. Findings and caveats of the study: A strong correlation was seen between TCR beta diversity and naive T cell percentage.

This TCR was sampled from a man aged 55 to 70 in good health. The specimen was blood. The chain recombines TRBV10-3 with TRBJ1-5, with a tentative D call TRBD1 (5 bases). The CDR3 bases are TGTGCCATACGCGCAGGGATTAATCAGCCCCAGCATTTT. Encoded protein: CAIRAGINQPQHF.